This passage covers 8 T cell receptor beta chains from one sample sequenced in a study of blood T cell repertoires in COVID-19. Using immunoSEQ multiplex PCR, the repertoire was profiled, and TCRdb retains in-frame clones only, with some absent. The sample yields 95,000 to 130,000 clones, around four fifths seen once. Sequencing input: peripheral blood. The receptor source for this set is a man aged 25 to 45 with acute or convalescent COVID-19.

The gene calls are TRBV10-3 and TRBJ2-1; 9 nucleotides match TRBD2. Germline assignment: CDR1 ENHRY and CDR2 SYGVKD. V shed 4 bases and J 5 bases; nucleotides not matched to a gene: 9. This CDR3 is built from 16 residues. The DNA for the CDR3 is TGTGCCATCAGTGCTCTCTTAGCGGGAGTGGACAATGAGCAGTTCTTC. Its protein is CAISALLAGVDNEQFF.

V and J are TRBV13 and TRBJ2-7; 8 bases match TRBD1. Looked up from germline, CDR1 is PRHDT and CDR2 is FYEKMQ (reference sequence). The V segment lost 2 bases and the J segment 4 bases; nucleotides outside the gene matches: 4. The CDR3 is 14 amino acids. The CDR3 DNA reads TGTGCCAGCAGCTTACAGGGGGCGCGGTACGAGCAGTACTTC. It is translated as CASSLQGARYEQYF. Using reference TRBV13 and TRBJ2-7 for the parts outside the CDR3, the full variable domain is AAGVIQSPRHLIKEKRETATLKCYPIPRHDTVYWYQQGPGQDPQFLISFYEKMQSDKGSIPDRFSAQQFSDYHSELNMSSLELGDSALYFCASSLQGARYEQYFGPGTRLTVT.

The genes are TRBV5-8 and TRBJ2-7; D gene ambiguous. The CDR3 is 14 amino acids. V lost 0 bases and J 2 bases, leaving 9 bases between the germline ends. CDR1 and CDR2 (germline): SGHTS, YDEGEE. The CDR3, as DNA: TGTGCCAGCAGCTTGGAACAGACAACCTACGAGCAGTACTTC. It translates to CASSLEQTTYEQYF. Variable domain in full (rest from reference TRBV5-8 and TRBJ2-7): EAGVTQSPTHLIKTRGQQATLRCSPISGHTSVYWYQQALGLGLQFLLWYDEGEERNRGNFPPRFSGRQFPNYSSELNVNALELEDSALYLCASSLEQTTYEQYFGPGTRLTVT.

This chain joins TRBV4-1 and TRBJ2-6; no clear D gene. The CDR3 has 16 amino acids. Trimming removed 4 bases from V and 2 bases from J, with 12 bases in between. Germline V gives CDR1 MGHRA, CDR2 YSYEKL. In nucleotides, the CDR3 is TGCGCCAGCAGCCTACGTTTTGCAGCTGGGGCCAACGTCCTGACTTTC. Amino acids: CASSLRFAAGANVLTF.

V is TRBV7-8 and J is TRBJ2-3, with D tentatively TRBD1 (6 bases). V was pared by 1 base and J by 0 bases, with 11 bases between. The germline gives CDR1 SGHVS, CDR2 FQNEAQ. The CDR3 covers 16 residues. The CDR3 DNA follows: TGTGCCAGCAGCTTAGTTGCAGGGGCTAGCACAGATACGCAGTATTTT. Its translation is CASSLVAGASTDTQYF. The variable domain in full, completed from reference TRBV7-8 and TRBJ2-3, reads GAGVSQSPRYKVAKRGQDVALRCDPISGHVSLFWYQQALGQGPEFLTYFQNEAQLDKSGLPSDRFFAERPEGSVSTLKIQRTQQEDSAVYLCASSLVAGASTDTQYFGPGTRLTVL.

The chain links TRBV12-3 or TRBV12-4 to TRBJ2-1; tentatively, D is TRBD2 (7 bases). V was clipped by 3 bases and J by 11 bases, with 14 bases between them. CDR3 length: 13 residues. CDR3 sequence reads: CASSFARGGKQFF. The DNA for the CDR3 is TGTGCCAGCAGTTTCGCTAGGGGGGGGAAGCAGTTCTTC.

CDR3 sequence reads: CASSYQGNNEKLFF. Here the CDR3 DNA reads TGTGCCAGCAGCTACCAGGGTAATAATGAAAAACTGTTTTTT. The genes are TRBV5-6 and TRBJ1-4, with D maybe TRBD1 (5 bases). Per germline, CDR1 SGHDT and CDR2 YYEEEE. The CDR3 is 14 amino acids. V dropped 3 bases and J dropped 4 bases, with 10 bases sitting between them.

This clone appeared a few times. The chain links TRBV4-3 to TRBJ1-2; D unclear. Per germline, CDR1 LGHNA and CDR2 YSLEER. Trimming cost V 0 bases and J 10 bases, with 15 bases left between them. The CDR3 runs to 14 residues. The DNA for the CDR3 is TGCGCCAGCAGCCAAGACACGTCAAGGAGTTTCTACACCTTC. It is translated as CASSQDTSRSFYTF.